The 11 T cell receptor beta chains in this list originate from one sample, sequenced in a study of T cell changes during pregnancy in multiple sclerosis. The assay was immunoSEQ multiplex PCR, and TCRdb's table has in-frame clones only and misses some. The data hold tens of thousands of clones, with about 92% observed a single time. Source: CD8+ T cells from peripheral blood mononuclear cells, taken in the first trimester of pregnancy. All receptors come from a female donor with multiple sclerosis, enrolled in a pregnancy study.

The V gene is TRBV18, the J gene TRBJ2-3; possibly TRBD2 for D (5 bases). V was clipped by 2 bases and J by 1 base, with 10 bases between them. CDR1 and CDR2 (germline): KGHSH, LQKENI. The CDR3 contains 15 residues. CDR3 protein: CASSPEGGGTDTQYF. CDR3 sequence (DNA): TGTGCCAGCTCACCAGAGGGCGGTGGCACAGATACGCAGTATTTT.

V and J are TRBV9 and TRBJ2-5, with 8 bases matching TRBD2. Trimming took 3 bases from V and 4 from J; bases not matched to a gene: 5. CDR1 and CDR2 from the germline V gene are SGDLS and YYNGEE. This CDR3 contains 14 residues. The CDR3 loop reads CASSARTSPETQYF. DNA for the CDR3: TGTGCCAGCAGCGCAAGGACTAGCCCAGAGACCCAGTACTTC. The full variable domain, its missing parts supplied by reference TRBV9 and TRBJ2-5, is DSGVTQTPKHLITATGQRVTLRCSPRSGDLSVYWYQQSLDQGLQFLIQYYNGEERAKGNILERFSAQQFPDLHSELNLSSLELGDSALYFCASSARTSPETQYFGPGTRLLVL.

This clone was counted only a few times. This sequence joins TRBV12-2 and TRBJ2-2; TRBD2, the D gene given by the table, was not confirmed from the DNA. TRBV12-2 corresponds to a pseudogene. This CDR3 is built from 15 residues. CDR3: CASRYGGPKPGELFF. The CDR3 DNA reads TGTGCAAGTCGCTACGGGGGGCCAAAGCCCGGGGAGCTGTTTTTT.

This chain joins TRBV7-3 and TRBJ2-3; TRBD2 matches at 12 bases. Germline V gene data show CDR1 as SGHTA and CDR2 as FQGTGA. CDR3 length: 21 residues. V lost 2 bases to trimming and J lost 3 bases; unmatched junction nucleotides: 18. As DNA, the CDR3 is TGTGCCAGCAGCTTAGGGCCCCCCTCACTAGCGGGGGGAACGTGGACAGATACGCAGTATTTT. This gives the protein CASSLGPPSLAGGTWTDTQYF.

A few counts support this clone. The chain carries TRBV10-1 and TRBJ1-1; no clear D. The CDR3 consists of 15 residues. Trimming left V 8 bases short and J 0 bases short, with 16 bases between. Germline CDR1 WNHNN, CDR2 SYGVQD (reference sequence). The CDR3 loop is CASPDYSLMNTEAFF. DNA for the CDR3: TGCGCCAGCCCCGACTATTCCCTAATGAACACTGAAGCTTTCTTT.

The CDR3 here is CASGPLEGPGEQYF. CDR3 nucleotide sequence: TGTGCCAGCGGACCTCTTGAGGGCCCGGGGGAGCAGTACTTC. The chain combines TRBV2 with TRBJ2-7; maybe TRBD2 (5 bases). V lost 8 bases and J lost 7, with 21 bases in between. Germline CDR1 is SNHLY and CDR2 is FYNNEI. This CDR3 has 14 residues.

The genes are TRBV5-6 and TRBJ2-5, with 7 nucleotides matching TRBD2. The CDR3 totals 18 residues. Trimming cost V 2 bases and J 3 bases; bases outside gene matches: 16. Germline CDR1 reads SGHDT; CDR2 reads YYEEEE. As DNA, the CDR3 is TGTGCCAGCAGCTTTTCTAGTGGGTTTGTGGCGGGGGAAGAGACCCAGTACTTC. Amino acids: CASSFSSGFVAGEETQYF.

The chain links TRBV7-6 to TRBJ2-2; possibly TRBD2 for D (7 bases). CDR3 size: 19 residues. Germline values: CDR1 SGHVS, CDR2 FNYEAQ. Trimming left V 1 base short and J 0 bases short, with 18 bases between. The CDR3 region has the DNA TGTGCCAGCAGCTTAGGCCCGGCGGGGGCGACTTCGAACACCGGGGAGCTGTTTTTT. Its translation is CASSLGPAGATSNTGELFF.

This chain joins TRBV18 and TRBJ2-2; D gene ambiguous. The germline V and J ends were trimmed by 3 bases and 0 bases, with 8 bases remaining between them. The CDR3 length is 15 residues. CDR1 and CDR2 from the germline V gene are KGHSH and LQKENI. CDR3 sequence (DNA): TGTGCCAGCTCACCCTCTGACACGAACACCGGGGAGCTGTTTTTT. Protein product: CASSPSDTNTGELFF.

This clone appeared a single time. V gene TRBV7-6 combines with J gene TRBJ1-5; D unresolved. Germline CDR1 and CDR2: SGHVS and FNYEAQ. V lost 5 bases, J lost 0 bases, and 17 bases lay in between. The CDR3 contains 17 residues. The CDR3 is CASSEDASVFSNQPQHF. The CDR3 coding sequence is TGTGCCAGCAGCGAGGATGCTTCGGTGTTTAGCAATCAGCCCCAGCATTTT.

The chain is built from TRBV7-9 and TRBJ1-2; D not resolved. The CDR3 loop spans 13 amino acids. Germline values: CDR1 SEHNR, CDR2 FQNEAQ (reference sequence). The V gene lost 4 bases and the J gene lost 5 bases, with 11 bases spanning the gap. The DNA for the CDR3 is TGTGCCAGCAGCTCCCCTTCGGGGTATGGCTACACCTTC. Translated: CASSSPSGYGYTF.